This TCR beta chain was captured by sequencing in a study of T cell changes during pregnancy in multiple sclerosis. Clones were read by immunoSEQ multiplex PCR, and TCRdb kept only the in-frame ones, dropping some. The sample contains fewer than 110,000 clones, about 91% of which appear only once. CDR1 and CDR2 from the germline V gene are MNHEY and SVGAGI. The CDR3 consists of 12 residues. Trimming removed 5 bases from V and 3 bases from J, with 8 bases in between. This sequence joins TRBV6-5 and TRBJ2-7, with a weak D call TRBD1 (6 bases). This sequence was found in a female donor with multiple sclerosis, enrolled in a pregnancy study. Sequences were derived from peripheral blood, sampled in the second trimester of pregnancy. The CDR3 bases are TGTGCCAGCAGTCTACAGGGCTACGAGCAGTACTTC. It is translated as CASSLQGYEQYF.